The 32 T cell receptor beta chains given below trace back to one sample, sequenced in a study of PD-1 blockade in classical Hodgkin lymphoma. This sample's time point: cycle 4 day 1 (C4D1), after 6 weeks of nivolumab. Every patient had relapsed following autologous stem cell transplantation, and cohorts differed in brentuximab vedotin exposure. Applied to thawed PBMCs, magnetic negative selection was the method used to isolate CD8+ T cells. The table came from immunoSEQ multiplex PCR; TCRdb's copy has only in-frame clones and leaves some out. There are several thousand clones in the sample; almost 75% occur only once, and approximately 13% lies in the top ten. The specimen comprised CD8+ T cells from blood, sampled before the fourth cycle of nivolumab. These receptors were obtained from a human donor with classical Hodgkin lymphoma.

The gene calls are TRBV9 and TRBJ2-2; tentatively, D is TRBD2 (5 bases). The CDR3 contains 14 residues. CDR1 and CDR2 (germline): SGDLS, YYNGEE. V lost 9 bases, J lost 6 bases, and 18 bases lay in between. The CDR3 is CATNRGSESGELFF. The CDR3 nucleotides read TGTGCCACTAACCGGGGTTCCGAATCCGGGGAGCTGTTTTTT.

The V gene is TRBV2, the J gene TRBJ2-2; 11 bases fit TRBD2. Unmatched junction bases numbered 9, after V lost 5 bases and J lost 7 bases. The CDR3 has 16 residues. Germline V gives CDR1 SNHLY, CDR2 FYNNEI. This CDR3 is CASSTPLAGGFGELFF. For the CDR3, the DNA is TGTGCCAGCAGTACCCCCCTAGCGGGAGGATTCGGGGAGCTGTTTTTT.

V is TRBV19 and J is TRBJ2-5; 8 nucleotides match TRBD1. Germline V gene lookup returns CDR1 LNHDA and CDR2 SQIVND (reference sequence). The CDR3 consists of 15 residues. J was trimmed by 5 bases and V by 5 bases; bases with no gene match: 10. The CDR3 DNA is TGTGCCAGTAGTTGGGTGGACAGGGCCGAGGAGACCCAGTACTTC. This codes for CASSWVDRAEETQYF.

This sequence joins TRBV4-1 and TRBJ2-7; 8 positions match TRBD1. CDR1 is MGHRA and CDR2 is YSYEKL in the germline V gene. The ends lost 4 bases at V and 6 bases at J; junction bases unmatched: 11. This CDR3 is 15 amino acids long. The CDR3 protein is CASSRYRDRNFEQYF. CDR3 nucleotide sequence: TGCGCCAGCAGCCGTTACCGGGACAGGAATTTCGAGCAGTACTTC.

The chain uses TRBV30 and TRBJ1-3; D not certain. V dropped 4 bases and J dropped 4 bases, with 8 bases sitting between them. This CDR3 region has 12 residues. Germline loops: CDR1 GTSNPN, CDR2 SVGIG (reference sequence). CDR3 sequence (DNA): TGTGCCTGGAAAAAAGCGGGAAACACCATATATTTT. It is translated as CAWKKAGNTIYF.

The gene calls are TRBV7-3 and TRBJ1-1; TRBD1 aligns across 8 bases. CDR1 is SGHTA, CDR2 FQGTGA, per germline. This CDR3 is built from 13 residues. Trimming removed 5 bases from V and 4 bases from J; junction bases left unmatched: 3. In nucleotides, the CDR3 is TGTGCCAGCAGCCCTACAGGGGGCACTGAAGCTTTCTTT. Protein sequence: CASSPTGGTEAFF.

The J gene is TRBJ2-5, the V gene TRBV5-4; D call uncertain. TRBJ2-7 matches the DNA end more closely, so the J call is doubtful. The CDR3 length is 14 residues. Germline loops: CDR1 SGHNT, CDR2 YYREEE (reference sequence). In DNA form, the CDR3 reads TGTGCCAGCAGCCACGGACGGTACATTTACGAGCAGTACTTC. It codes for CASSHGRYIYEQYF.

V and J are TRBV4-1 and TRBJ1-2; D remains unclear. The CDR3 spans 14 residues. Germline lookup yields CDR1 MGHRA and CDR2 YSYEKL. Trimming shortened V by 3 bases and J by 4 bases, and 12 bases separated the two germline ends. CDR3 in amino acids: CASSHPLDPYGYTF. The CDR3 DNA reads as TGCGCCAGCAGCCACCCATTGGACCCCTATGGCTACACCTTC.

The CDR3 sequence: CATSRNGGPTEQYF. CDR3 nucleotide sequence: TGTGCCACCAGCAGAAACGGAGGGCCAACGGAGCAGTACTTC. The V call is TRBV15, the J call TRBJ2-7, with D possibly being TRBD2 (6 bases). CDR1 and CDR2 from the germline V gene are LNHNV and YYDKDF (reference sequence). The CDR3 is 14 amino acids. V was cut by 2 bases and J by 7 bases, with 15 bases left in between.

The genes are TRBV6-5 and TRBJ2-5; TRBD2 is a possible D gene (6 bases). The J call may be faulty, since TRBJ2-7 better matches the DNA end. CDR3 length: 13 amino acids. Germline loops: CDR1 MNHEY, CDR2 SVGAGI. CDR3 sequence: CASKPGGDYEQYF. CDR3 sequence (DNA): TGTGCCAGCAAACCCGGGGGAGACTACGAGCAGTACTTC.

The rearrangement links TRBV9 to TRBJ2-1; 7 bases map to TRBD2. Per the germline V gene, CDR1 is SGDLS and CDR2 is YYNGEE. This CDR3 contains 18 residues. The V and J ends lost 5 bases and 8 bases, in that order; junction bases with no gene match: 22. The CDR3 loop is CASSRRRLGLPLPDEQFF. The CDR3 nucleotides read TGTGCCAGCAGTCGTAGAAGATTGGGACTACCCTTACCCGATGAGCAGTTCTTC.

The J gene is TRBJ2-7, the V gene TRBV11-2, with D perhaps TRBD1 or TRBD2 (5 bases each). Trimming shortened V by 3 bases and J by 3 bases, and 6 bases separated the two germline ends. The CDR3 runs to 12 residues. CDR1 SGHAT and CDR2 FQNNGV come from the germline V gene. The CDR3 sequence is CASSFGGYEQYF. The CDR3 DNA is TGTGCCAGCAGCTTTGGGGGCTACGAGCAGTACTTC.

This clone was detected once. The chain uses TRBV27 and TRBJ2-3; D ambiguous. CDR1 is MNHEY, CDR2 SMNVEV, per germline (reference sequence). Trimming cost V 1 base and J 4 bases, with 3 bases left between them. The CDR3 loop spans 12 amino acids. CDR3 sequence: CASSLFPDTQYF. CDR3 bases: TGTGCCAGCAGTTTATTCCCAGATACGCAGTATTTT.

The rearrangement joins TRBV2 to TRBJ1-1; 9 bases align to TRBD1. The germline V gene has CDR1 SNHLY and CDR2 FYNNEI. V lost 6 bases to trimming and J lost 3 bases; unmatched junction nucleotides: 5. This CDR3 has 14 amino acids. The CDR3: CASRLGQGYTEAFF. The CDR3 DNA sequence: TGTGCCAGCAGATTGGGACAGGGCTACACTGAAGCTTTCTTT.

This rearrangement joins TRBV9 to TRBJ2-7, with D unresolved. The length of the CDR3 is 13 residues. V lost 1 base and J lost 3, with 8 bases in between. Germline assignment: CDR1 SGDLS and CDR2 YYNGEE. CDR3 sequence reads: CASSVNVNYEQYF. For the CDR3, the DNA is TGTGCCAGCAGCGTAAACGTAAACTACGAGCAGTACTTC.

This rearrangement joins TRBV7-9 to TRBJ2-2; D tentatively reads TRBD1 or TRBD2 (5 bases each). The V and J ends lost 5 bases and 5 bases respectively, with 9 bases between them. CDR1 is SEHNR and CDR2 is FQNEAQ in the germline V gene (reference sequence). The CDR3 length is 13 residues. CDR3 in amino acids: CASSGTSTGELFF. The DNA of the CDR3 is TGTGCCAGCAGCGGGACCTCTACCGGGGAGCTGTTTTTT.

This clone was recorded a few times. The chain is built from TRBV27 and TRBJ2-3; D is ambiguous. Germline CDR1 MNHEY, CDR2 SMNVEV (reference sequence). Between the trimmed V and J ends, which lost 5 bases and 2 bases, there was a span of 14 bases. There are 15 residues in the CDR3. The DNA of the CDR3 is TGTGCCAGCAGTACCGTGTCTGGAAACACAGATACGCAGTATTTT. Amino acid sequence: CASSTVSGNTDTQYF.

The chain recombines TRBV7-2 with TRBJ2-1; 15 bases agree with TRBD2. Per germline, CDR1 SGHTA and CDR2 FQGNSA. The junction had 4 bases not matched to a gene; V was cut back by 2 bases and J by 8 bases. The CDR3 has 16 residues. CDR3 in amino acids: CASSLLGLAGGYEQFF. DNA of the CDR3: TGTGCCAGCAGCTTACTTGGACTAGCGGGAGGGTATGAGCAGTTCTTC.

The CDR3 loop is CASSEYDYADTQYF. CDR3 sequence (DNA): TGTGCCAGCAGTGAATACGACTATGCGGATACGCAGTATTTT. J is TRBJ2-3 and V is TRBV25-1, with a tentative D call TRBD2 (5 bases). V lost 0 bases to trimming and J lost 6 bases, with 10 bases between them. Germline loops: CDR1 MGHDK, CDR2 SYGVNS. CDR3 size: 14 residues. The variable domain in full, with the rest retrieved from reference TRBV25-1 and TRBJ2-3, is EADIYQTPRYLVIGTGKKITLECSQTMGHDKMYWYQQDPGMELHLIHYSYGVNSTEKGDLSSESTVSRIRTEHFPLTLESARPSHTSQYLCASSEYDYADTQYFGPGTRLTVL.

There are a few counts of this clone. The chain uses TRBV27 and TRBJ1-5, with 8 bases lining up with TRBD1. With V trimmed by 6 bases and J by 7 bases, 17 bases remained unmatched. Germline CDR1 MNHEY, CDR2 SMNVEV (reference sequence). The CDR3 has 17 residues. The CDR3 is CASSLLGQGARGQPQHF. The CDR3 DNA reads as TGTGCCAGCAGCCTGCTAGGGCAGGGGGCGAGGGGCCAGCCCCAGCATTTT.

The J gene is TRBJ2-7, the V gene TRBV30, with D unresolved. The CDR3 consists of 11 residues. Trimming left V 5 bases short and J 3 bases short, with 8 bases between. CDR1 and CDR2 from the germline V gene are GTSNPN and SVGIG (reference sequence). The CDR3 DNA reads TGTGCCTGGGCAATAAGCTACGAGCAGTACTTC. Translated, it gives CAWAISYEQYF.

This sequence joins TRBV27 and TRBJ2-7; D call uncertain. Germline V gene sequence: CDR1 MNHEY, CDR2 SMNVEV (reference sequence). There are 15 residues in the CDR3. The V gene lost 3 bases and the J gene lost 0 bases, with 12 bases spanning the gap. DNA of the CDR3: TGTGCCAGCAGTTTGACTGCAAGTAGCTCCTACGAGCAGTACTTC. Translated, it gives CASSLTASSSYEQYF.

The V and J genes are TRBV7-5 and TRBJ1-4; TRBD1, as called in the table, went unchecked against the DNA. TRBV7-5 is a recognized pseudogene. This CDR3 spans 16 amino acids. CDR3 sequence reads: CASSLADRGEDEKLFF. The CDR3 DNA reads TGTGCCAGCAGCTTAGCTGACAGGGGCGAGGATGAAAAACTGTTTTTT.

This sequence joins TRBV27 and TRBJ2-5, with D possibly matching TRBD1 (7 bases). CDR1 MNHEY and CDR2 SMNVEV come from the germline V gene (reference sequence). The ends were cut back, 3 bases at V and 6 bases at J, with 14 bases in the middle. This CDR3 is 14 amino acids long. DNA for the CDR3: TGTGCCAGCAGTTTGCAGGCAGGGGGGAAGACCCAGTACTTC. Translating it yields CASSLQAGGKTQYF.

A few counts support this clone. The chain links TRBV7-9 to TRBJ2-2; D unclear. The germline V gene encodes CDR1 SEHNR and CDR2 FQNEAQ (reference sequence). The CDR3 spans 13 residues. The V end was cut by 5 bases, the J end by 10 bases, with 14 bases between. The CDR3 nucleotides are TGTGCCAGCAGCCCGAAGGAGAAGGAGGAGCTGTTTTTT. Its protein product is CASSPKEKEELFF.

The chain carries TRBV2 and TRBJ1-2; maybe TRBD1 (5 bases). Looked up from germline, CDR1 is SNHLY and CDR2 is FYNNEI. V gave up 6 bases and J gave up 0 bases, with 20 bases separating them. CDR3 size: 17 residues. Written as DNA, the CDR3 is TGTGCCAGCAGAGGCGACAGTTTATTTCTGCCTAACTATGGCTACACCTTC. Translating gives CASRGDSLFLPNYGYTF.

V usage is TRBV4-1 and J usage is TRBJ1-5, with 8 bases identical to TRBD1. The germline V gene has CDR1 MGHRA and CDR2 YSYEKL. The CDR3 contains 15 residues. V lost 1 base and J lost 6; bases outside the gene matches: 5. The CDR3 loop is CASSQGTGFGQPQHF. CDR3 in DNA: TGCGCCAGCAGCCAAGGGACAGGGTTCGGTCAGCCCCAGCATTTT.

V and J are TRBV27 and TRBJ1-2; 7 bases align to TRBD1. Trimming cost V 6 bases and J 7 bases; bases outside gene matches: 8. The CDR3 has 13 amino acids. Germline CDR1 MNHEY, CDR2 SMNVEV (reference sequence). The CDR3 region is CASRDRERLGYTF. The CDR3 DNA is TGTGCCAGCAGAGACAGGGAAAGACTTGGCTACACCTTC.

The chain uses TRBV4-3 and TRBJ1-4, with D perhaps TRBD1 (6 bases). The V end was cut by 9 bases, the J end by 5 bases, with 16 bases between. Germline CDR1 is LGHNA and CDR2 is YSLEER. The length of the CDR3 is 14 residues. CDR3 amino acids: CASSSRTVNEKLFF. The CDR3 DNA is TGCGCCAGTTCCTCCCGGACAGTGAATGAAAAACTGTTTTTT.

V is TRBV10-3 and J is TRBJ1-3; no firm D call. Deletions cut 0 bases from V and 13 bases from J, with 7 bases between. The CDR3 contains 11 residues. Germline assignment: CDR1 ENHRY and CDR2 SYGVKD. The DNA of the CDR3 is TGTGCCATCAGTGAGTCGAACCTGATATATTTT. It translates to CAISESNLIYF.

This rearrangement joins TRBV7-9 to TRBJ2-1, with D tentatively TRBD1 (6 bases). Germline V lookup: CDR1 SEHNR, CDR2 FQNEAQ (reference sequence). Trimming took off 5 bases at V and 14 bases at J, with 13 bases between the two ends. The CDR3 is 11 residues long. The CDR3 nucleotides read TGTGCCAGCAGCCCAGGGGAGTCCAAGTTCTTC. This gives the protein CASSPGESKFF.

CDR3 sequence: CASSPSRDRGYGYTF. Written as DNA, the CDR3 is TGTGCCAGCAGCCCCTCCCGGGACAGGGGGTATGGCTACACCTTC. The chain carries TRBV7-6 and TRBJ1-2; 11 bases match TRBD1. Trimming removed 5 bases from V and 5 bases from J; junction bases left unmatched: 7. Germline assignment: CDR1 SGHVS and CDR2 FNYEAQ. This CDR3 is 15 amino acids long.